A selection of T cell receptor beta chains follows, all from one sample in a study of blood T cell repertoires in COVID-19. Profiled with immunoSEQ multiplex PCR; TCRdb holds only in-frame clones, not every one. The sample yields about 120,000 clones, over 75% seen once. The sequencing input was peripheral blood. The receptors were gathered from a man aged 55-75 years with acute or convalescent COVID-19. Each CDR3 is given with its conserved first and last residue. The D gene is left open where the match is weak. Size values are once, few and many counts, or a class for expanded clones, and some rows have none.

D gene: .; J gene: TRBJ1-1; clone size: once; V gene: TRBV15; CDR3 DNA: TGTGCCACCAGCAGAGGGTCAGGGCTGGGTCTTAATGAAGCTTTCTTT; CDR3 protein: CATSRGSGLGLNEAFF
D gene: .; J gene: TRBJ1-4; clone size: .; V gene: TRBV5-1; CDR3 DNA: TGCGCCAGCAGCTTCGAGGCAACTAATGAAAAACTGTTTTTT; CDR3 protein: CASSFEATNEKLFF
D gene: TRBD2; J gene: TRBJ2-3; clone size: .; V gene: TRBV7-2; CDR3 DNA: TGTGCCAGCAGAAAAACTAGCGGTACTAGCACAGATACGCAGTATTTT; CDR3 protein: CASRKTSGTSTDTQYF
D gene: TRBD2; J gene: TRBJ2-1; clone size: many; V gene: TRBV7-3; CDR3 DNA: TGTGCCAGCAGCCCCCTAGCGGGAGTGGACAATGAGCAGTTCTTC; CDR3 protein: CASSPLAGVDNEQFF
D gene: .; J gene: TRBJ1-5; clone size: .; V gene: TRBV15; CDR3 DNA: TGTGCCACCAGCTTGCAGGGTGTCCAGCCCCAGCATTTT; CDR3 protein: CATSLQGVQPQHF
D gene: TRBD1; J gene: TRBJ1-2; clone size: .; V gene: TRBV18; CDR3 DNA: TGTGCCAGCTCCCCGGGACAGGGGAACTATGGCTACACCTTC; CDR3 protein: CASSPGQGNYGYTF
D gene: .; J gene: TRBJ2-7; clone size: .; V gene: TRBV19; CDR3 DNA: TGTGCCAGTAGTATACCCGGACAAGGGCAGGGGTTGAAGCAGTACTTC; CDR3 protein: CASSIPGQGQGLKQYF
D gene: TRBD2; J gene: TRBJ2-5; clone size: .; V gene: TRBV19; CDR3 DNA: TGTGCCAGTAGTACGGAGGGACTAGCGGGAGGGAGGGTGACCCAGTACTTC; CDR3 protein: CASSTEGLAGGRVTQYF
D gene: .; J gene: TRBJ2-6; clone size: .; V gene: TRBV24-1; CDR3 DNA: TGTGCCACCCGTCTGTCTGGAGGAAGGGCCAACGTCCTGACTTTC; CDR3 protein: CATRLSGGRANVLTF
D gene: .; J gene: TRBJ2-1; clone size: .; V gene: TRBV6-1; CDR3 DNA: TGTGCCAGCAGTGAAGTTCGAGATGAGCAGTTCTTC; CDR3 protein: CASSEVRDEQFF
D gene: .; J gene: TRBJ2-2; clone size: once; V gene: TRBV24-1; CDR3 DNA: TGTGCCACCAGTAAGGGGGGGGCGGGCCCAAACACCGGGGAGCTGTTTTTT; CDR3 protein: CATSKGGAGPNTGELFF
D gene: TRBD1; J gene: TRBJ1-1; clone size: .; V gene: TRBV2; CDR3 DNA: TGTGCCAGCACAGGGGGAAGCACGGCTGAAGCTTTCTTT; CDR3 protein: CASTGGSTAEAFF
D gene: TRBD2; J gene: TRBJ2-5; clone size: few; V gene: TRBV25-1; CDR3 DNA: TGTGCCAGCAATTCCGGGGGACTAATGGGAGAGACCCAGTACTTC; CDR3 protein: CASNSGGLMGETQYF
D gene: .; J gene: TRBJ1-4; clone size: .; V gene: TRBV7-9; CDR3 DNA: TGTGCCGGAGGGCACAGACCCGCAACTAATGAAAAACTGTTTTTT; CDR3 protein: CAGGHRPATNEKLFF
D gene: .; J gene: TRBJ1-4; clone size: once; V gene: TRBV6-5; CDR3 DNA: TGTGCCAGCAGTTACGGCAGGGGTTCAACTAATGAAAAACTGTTTTTT; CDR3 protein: CASSYGRGSTNEKLFF
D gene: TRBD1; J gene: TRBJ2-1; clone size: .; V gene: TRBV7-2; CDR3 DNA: TGTGCCAGCAGCCCCCGACAGGGCTCCTACAATGAGCAGTTCTTC; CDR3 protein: CASSPRQGSYNEQFF
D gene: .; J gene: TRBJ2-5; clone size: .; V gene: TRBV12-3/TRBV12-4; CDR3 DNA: TGTGCCAGCAGTTTATCGGGAGAGACCCAGTACTTC; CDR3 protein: CASSLSGETQYF
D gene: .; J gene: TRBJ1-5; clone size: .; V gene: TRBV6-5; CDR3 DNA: TGTGCCAGCCGTACGAACAGCCCCTATCAGCCCCAGCATTTT; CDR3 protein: CASRTNSPYQPQHF
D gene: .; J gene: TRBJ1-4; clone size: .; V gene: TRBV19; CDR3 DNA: TGTGCCGCCAAAGGGTTAGAAGGGGATGAAAAACTGTTTTTT; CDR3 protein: CAAKGLEGDEKLFF
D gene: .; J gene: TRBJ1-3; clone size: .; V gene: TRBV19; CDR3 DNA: TGTGCCAGTAGTAAGAGGGCAGGAAACACCATATATTTT; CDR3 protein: CASSKRAGNTIYF
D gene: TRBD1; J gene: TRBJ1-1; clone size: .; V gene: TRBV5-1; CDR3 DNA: TGCGCCAGCAGCCGGGACAGGGATAGCACTGAAGCTTTCTTT; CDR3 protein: CASSRDRDSTEAFF
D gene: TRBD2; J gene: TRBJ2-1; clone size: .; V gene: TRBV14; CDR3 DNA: TGTGCCAGCAGCCTCGAATACAGGGTAGGACTAGCGGGATCTGAGCAGTTCTTC; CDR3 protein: CASSLEYRVGLAGSEQFF
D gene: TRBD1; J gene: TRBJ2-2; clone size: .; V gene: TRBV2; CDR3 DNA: TGTGCCAGCAGTGTAAGGGACAGTCCCCTTGGGACCGGGGAGCTGTTTTTT; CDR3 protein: CASSVRDSPLGTGELFF
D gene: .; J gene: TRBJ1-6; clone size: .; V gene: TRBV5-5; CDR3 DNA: TGTGCCAGCAGCACAACCGCAGGGGTGGAGTCACCCCTCCACTTT; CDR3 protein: CASSTTAGVESPLHF
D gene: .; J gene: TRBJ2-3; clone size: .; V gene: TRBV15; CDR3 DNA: TGTGCCACCAGCAGAGGCTCCGCCGGGACAGGGGTATCCGCGGGAGGGCGAAATACGCAGTATTTT; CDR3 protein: CATSRGSAGTGVSAGGRNTQYF
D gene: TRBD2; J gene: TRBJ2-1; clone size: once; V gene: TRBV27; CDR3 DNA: TGTGCCAGCAGTTTGGCGAGCGGGAGCTCCTACAATGAGCAGTTCTTC; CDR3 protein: CASSLASGSSYNEQFF
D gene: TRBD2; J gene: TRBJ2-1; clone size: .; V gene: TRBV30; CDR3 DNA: TGTGCCTGGAGTAAACTAGCGGGAGGGCCGAGTGAGCAGTTCTTC; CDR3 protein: CAWSKLAGGPSEQFF
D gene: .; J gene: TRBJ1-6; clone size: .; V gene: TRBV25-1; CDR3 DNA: TGTGCCAGCAGTCCTAGCCTGGATTCACCCCTCCACTTT; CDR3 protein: CASSPSLDSPLHF
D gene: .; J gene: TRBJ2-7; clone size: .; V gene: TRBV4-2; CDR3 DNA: TGTGCCAGCAGCCAAGATTCGGAAGTGGACAAGGGGTACTTC; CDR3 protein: CASSQDSEVDKGYF
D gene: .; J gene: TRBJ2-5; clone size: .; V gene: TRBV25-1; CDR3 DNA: TGTGCCAGCAGGAGAGGGAGCGGAGAGACCCAGTACTTC; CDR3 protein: CASRRGSGETQYF
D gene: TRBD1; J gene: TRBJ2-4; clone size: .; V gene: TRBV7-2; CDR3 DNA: TGTGCCAGCAGCCAGGGGGCGGAAAACATTCAGTACTTC; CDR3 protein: CASSQGAENIQYF
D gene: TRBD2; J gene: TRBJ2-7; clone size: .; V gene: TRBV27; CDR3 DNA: TGTGCCAGCAGTTTCGCAGCGGGAGCCTACGAGCAGTACTTC; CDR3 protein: CASSFAAGAYEQYF
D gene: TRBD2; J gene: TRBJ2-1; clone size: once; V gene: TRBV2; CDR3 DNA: TGTGCCAGCAGTGAAGGAAAACTAGCGGGAGAGGATGAGCAGTTCTTC; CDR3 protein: CASSEGKLAGEDEQFF
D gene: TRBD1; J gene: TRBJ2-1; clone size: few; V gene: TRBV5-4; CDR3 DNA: TGTGCCAGCAGCCCAGGACAGGGGGGCTTTGGTGAGCAGTTCTTC; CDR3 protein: CASSPGQGGFGEQFF
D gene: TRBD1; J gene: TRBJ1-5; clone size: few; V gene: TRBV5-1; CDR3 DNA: TGCGCCAGCAGCCCTACAGGGGGACAGCCCCAGCATTTT; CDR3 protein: CASSPTGGQPQHF
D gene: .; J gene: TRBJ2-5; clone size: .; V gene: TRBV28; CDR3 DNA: TGTGCCAGCAGTTTTCGGGAATCAGAGACCCAGTACTTC; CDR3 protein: CASSFRESETQYF
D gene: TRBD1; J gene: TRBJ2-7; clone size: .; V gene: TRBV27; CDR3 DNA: TGTGCCTCCCGGGGGACAGGGGATTACGAGCAGTACTTC; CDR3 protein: CASRGTGDYEQYF
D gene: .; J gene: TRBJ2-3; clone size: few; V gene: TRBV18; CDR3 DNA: TGTGCCAGCTCACCGTCGTCAGACAAAAGCACAGATACGCAGTATTTT; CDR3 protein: CASSPSSDKSTDTQYF
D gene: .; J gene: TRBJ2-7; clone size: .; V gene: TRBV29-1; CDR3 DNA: TGCAGCGTTGGGGCGGGTTGGGGAACGCACGAGCAGTACTTC; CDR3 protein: CSVGAGWGTHEQYF
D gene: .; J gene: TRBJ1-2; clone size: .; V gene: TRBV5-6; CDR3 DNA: TGTGCCAGCAGCTTGGCCCAGGGGCAGGAAGGCTACACCTTC; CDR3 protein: CASSLAQGQEGYTF
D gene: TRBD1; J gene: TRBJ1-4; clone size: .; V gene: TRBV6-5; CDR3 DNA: TGTGCCAGCAGTTACCAGGGGGCTAATGAAAAACTGTTTTTT; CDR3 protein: CASSYQGANEKLFF
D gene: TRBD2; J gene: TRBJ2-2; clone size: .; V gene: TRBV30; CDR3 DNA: TGTGCCTGGAAGCTAAGCGGGAGGGATGGCGGGGAGCTGTTTTTT; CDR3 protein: CAWKLSGRDGGELFF
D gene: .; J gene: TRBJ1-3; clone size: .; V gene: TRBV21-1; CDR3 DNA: TGTGCCAGCAGCAACTCCTCCTGGGGACAGAGCTCTGGAAATACCATATATTTT; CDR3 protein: CASSNSSWGQSSGNTIYF
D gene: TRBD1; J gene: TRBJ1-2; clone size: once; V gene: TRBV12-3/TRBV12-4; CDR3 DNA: TGTGCCAGCAGTGGTCCGGGACAGGTTCTTTTC; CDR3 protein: CASSGPGQVLF
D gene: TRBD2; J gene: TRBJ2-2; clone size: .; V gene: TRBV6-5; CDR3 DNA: TGTGCCAGCAGAGGGGTAGCGGGAGGGTCCGGGGAGCTGTTTTTT; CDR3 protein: CASRGVAGGSGELFF